These 15 T cell receptor beta chains share one sample of origin, sequenced in a study of blood T cell repertoires in COVID-19. Repertoires were generated with immunoSEQ multiplex PCR, while TCRdb's copy carries only in-frame clones and drops some. This table has approximately 300,000 clones, approximately 90% appearing once. Sequenced: PBMCs or T cells enriched from blood (not recorded which). These receptors all stem from a man younger than 40 who had recovered from COVID-19.

The chain combines TRBV6-6 with TRBJ2-3; no clear D. The CDR3 consists of 15 residues. V was trimmed by 6 bases and J by 0 bases, leaving 13 bases between them. Germline loops: CDR1 MNHNY, CDR2 SVGAGI (reference sequence). CDR3 amino acids: CASRPLGRSTDTQYF. Written as DNA, the CDR3 is TGTGCCAGCAGACCCCTGGGCCGTAGCACAGATACGCAGTATTTT.

The chain carries TRBV19 and TRBJ1-6; TRBD1 is a possible D gene (5 bases). The CDR3 has 14 residues. Trimming removed 1 base from V and 9 bases from J, with 10 bases in between. The V gene's germline CDR1 is LNHDA and CDR2 SQIVND (reference sequence). The CDR3 region has the DNA TGTGCCAGTAGTATAGTGGGGGGATCTTCACCCCTCCACTTT. Its protein is CASSIVGGSSPLHF. The variable domain in full, with the rest retrieved from reference TRBV19 and TRBJ1-6, is DGGITQSPKYLFRKEGQNVTLSCEQNLNHDAMYWYRQDPGQGLRLIYYSQIVNDFQKGDIAEGYSVSREKKESFPLTVTSAQKNPTAFYLCASSIVGGSSPLHFGNGTRLTVT.

In DNA, the CDR3 is TGTGCCAGCACCTCCCTCCTACTTTGGACTAGCGAAACAGATACGCAGTATTTT. Translating it yields CASTSLLLWTSETDTQYF. The rearrangement joins TRBV7-2 to TRBJ2-3, with 9 bases lining up with TRBD2. This CDR3 is 18 amino acids long. The ends lost 7 bases at V and 3 bases at J; junction bases unmatched: 17. CDR1 SGHTA and CDR2 FQGNSA come from the germline V gene.

The CDR3 DNA reads as TGTGCCAGCAGCCAAGGAATAGCGGGAGGGAGGAATGAGCAGTTCTTC. Translated, it gives CASSQGIAGGRNEQFF. The chain links TRBV14 to TRBJ2-1; 11 bases map to TRBD2. Germline CDR1 is SGHDN and CDR2 is FVKESK. This CDR3 contains 16 residues. V was clipped by 1 base and J by 7 bases; unmatched bases: 6.

The genes are TRBV24-1 and TRBJ2-3, with 13 bases lining up with TRBD2. Germline CDR1 is KGHDR and CDR2 is SFDVKD. This CDR3 has 14 amino acids. V trimming: 9 bases; J trimming: 2 bases; junction bases outside the gene matches: 1. Here the CDR3 reads CATGLAGATDTQYF. CDR3 nucleotides: TGTGCCACCGGACTAGCGGGAGCCACAGATACGCAGTATTTT.

The rearrangement links TRBV30 to TRBJ1-6; 7 bases fit TRBD1. There are 12 residues in the CDR3. V dropped 5 bases and J dropped 10; count of bases not matched to a gene: 5. Germline V gene sequence: CDR1 GTSNPN, CDR2 SVGIG (reference sequence). This CDR3 reads CAWAQGESPLHF. In DNA, the CDR3 is TGTGCCTGGGCCCAGGGGGAATCACCCCTCCACTTT.

The V call is TRBV5-1, the J call TRBJ2-2, with 7 bases that match TRBD2. Trimming took 4 bases from V and 8 from J; bases not matched to a gene: 11. The length of the CDR3 is 15 residues. The germline V gene encodes CDR1 SGHRS and CDR2 YFSETQ. This CDR3 is CASSPLAGRRGELFF. The CDR3 DNA is TGCGCCAGCAGCCCCTTAGCGGGCCGCCGGGGGGAGCTGTTTTTT.

The rearrangement uses TRBV4-1 and TRBJ2-3; D is uncertain. Between the trimmed V and J ends, which lost 4 bases and 4 bases, there was a span of 18 bases. The germline CDR1 and CDR2 sequences are MGHRA and YSYEKL. This CDR3 has 16 residues. The CDR3 here is CASSLDPSKRADTQYF. CDR3 DNA sequence: TGCGCCAGCAGCCTGGATCCCTCCAAACGGGCAGATACGCAGTATTTT.

The rearrangement uses TRBV15 and TRBJ1-5; D remains unclear. V lost 0 bases, J lost 4 bases, and 4 bases lay in between. The V gene's germline CDR1 is LNHNV and CDR2 YYDKDF (reference sequence). There are 13 residues in the CDR3. The CDR3, as DNA: TGTGCCACCAGCAGAGATCAGAATCAGCCCCAGCATTTT. Translating it yields CATSRDQNQPQHF.

The chain joins TRBV4-2 to TRBJ2-2; TRBD2 aligns across 9 bases. CDR3 length: 15 residues. J was trimmed by 8 bases and V by 8 bases; bases with no gene match: 12. The germline V gene encodes CDR1 LGHNA and CDR2 YNFKEQ. The CDR3 is CASGNSGGHGGELFF. DNA for the CDR3: TGTGCCAGCGGAAATAGCGGGGGCCATGGGGGGGAGCTGTTTTTT.

The chain combines TRBV7-2 with TRBJ1-5, with 7 bases aligning to TRBD1. From germline, CDR1 is SGHTA and CDR2 FQGNSA. The V and J ends lost 2 bases and 5 bases, in that order; junction bases with no gene match: 3. CDR3 size: 14 residues. The CDR3 DNA is TGTGCCAGCAGCTTAAGAACAGGGGATCAGCCCCAGCATTTT. Encoded protein: CASSLRTGDQPQHF.

This chain joins TRBV6-4 and TRBJ1-2, with no clear D. The germline CDR1 and CDR2 sequences are MRHNA and SNTAGT. The CDR3 has 13 residues. The V gene lost 0 bases and the J gene lost 4 bases, with 6 bases spanning the gap. The CDR3 spells CASSDSNSYGYTF. CDR3 nucleotide sequence: TGTGCCAGCAGTGACTCGAACAGCTATGGCTACACCTTC.

The chain links TRBV14 to TRBJ2-2, with D perhaps TRBD1 (5 bases). Germline V gene data show CDR1 as SGHDN and CDR2 as FVKESK. With 6 bases removed from V and 5 bases from J, the gap between germline ends came to 13 bases. CDR3 length equals 14 residues. The CDR3 bases are TGTGCCAGCAGTTTTCTATCAGGGACCGGGGAGCTGTTTTTT. It encodes CASSFLSGTGELFF.

The chain joins TRBV24-1 to TRBJ2-5; 7 bases match TRBD1. V dropped 5 bases and J dropped 1; count of bases not matched to a gene: 6. Germline V CDR1 and CDR2: KGHDR, SFDVKD. The CDR3 length is 15 residues. CDR3 in DNA: TGTGCCACCAGTGGAAGACAGGGCCTCCAAGAGACCCAGTACTTC. Its translation: CATSGRQGLQETQYF.

The chain joins TRBV6-5 to TRBJ2-1, with D perhaps TRBD2 (6 bases). V was clipped by 4 bases and J by 6 bases, with 13 bases between them. The CDR3 sequence is 14 residues long. The germline V gene has CDR1 MNHEY and CDR2 SVGAGI. In DNA, the CDR3 is TGTGCCAGCAGTTCAAACAAAGCGGGCAATGAGCAGTTCTTC. Translating gives CASSSNKAGNEQFF.